This paragraph covers one TCR beta chain sequence. Its target is unknown. The donors, healthy Caucasians from Russia, were aged roughly 6 to 90. V trimming: 6 bases; J trimming: 10 bases; junction bases outside the gene matches: 9. The germline gives CDR1 SGHVS, CDR2 FNYEAQ. The CDR3 consists of 13 residues. The data originate from a study of blood T cells in healthy people across ages. Study findings and constraints: Observed TCR beta diversity per million T cells went down as age went up. This fall followed a roughly linear course with age.

Alongside a J-beta primer mix, a sample-barcoded 5' primer served in a second PCR lasting roughly 6 to 12 cycles. TCRdb used MiXCR to reprocess the 5' RACE reads, holding one entry per CDR3 protein. This table holds about 830,000 distinct CDR3 sequences, roughly 60% found once. The sequencing sample was made of blood. This rearrangement joins TRBV7-6 to TRBJ2-1, with 7 bases lining up with TRBD2. The TCR originated in a man aged 25 to 40 in good health. The CDR3 nucleotides read TGTGCCAGCAGACTAGCGAGGGCTCAAGAGCAGTTCTTC. It yields the protein CASRLARAQEQFF.